These 31 T cell receptor beta chains came from one sample sequenced in a study of regulatory T cells in long-lasting Graves disease. The time point is: persistent/refractory GD, antithyroid drugs over 5 years with positive TRAb. Extracted PBMC RNA gave rise to the TCR library. iRepertoire HTBI primers and Arm-PCR of CDR3 regions built TCR beta libraries. A single record per CDR3 protein comes from TCRdb applying MiXCR to the multiplex PCR reads. Here the sample spans around 450,000 distinct CDR3 sequences, around a fifth being singletons. The sample consisted of peripheral blood mononuclear cells (PBMCs), taken when the disease was refractory, from a patient treated with antithyroid drugs. All receptors come from a female donor with Graves disease.

This rearrangement joins TRBV13 to TRBJ1-5; the D gene is possibly TRBD1 (5 bases). The V end lost 3 bases, the J end lost 0 bases, and 12 bases lay between the germline ends. Germline CDR1 reads PRHDT; CDR2 reads FYEKMQ (reference sequence). CDR3 length: 16 amino acids. The CDR3 DNA follows: TGTGCCAGCAGCTTGAAGCCAGGGACTAGCAATCAGCCCCAGCATTTT. Its translation: CASSLKPGTSNQPQHF.

The gene calls are TRBV6-1 and TRBJ2-7; D not resolved. The CDR3 is 14 residues long. Germline CDR1 and CDR2: MNHNS and SASEGT. Trimming cost V 5 bases and J 2 bases, with 13 bases left between them. The CDR3 nucleotides are TGTGCCAGCAGTCCCACGGCAGACCCCTACGAGCAGTACTTC. This gives the protein CASSPTADPYEQYF.

This clonotype was counted between two and nine times. The chain combines TRBV6-2 or TRBV6-3 with TRBJ1-6, with TRBD1 matching 10 bases. Germline V CDR1 and CDR2: MNHEY, SVGEGT. This CDR3 spans 15 amino acids. V lost 6 bases and J lost 10; bases outside the gene matches: 9. The CDR3 DNA is TGTGCCAGCAGCCCGGGACAGGGGTATTACTCACCCCTCCACTTT. Translated, it gives CASSPGQGYYSPLHF.

The table lists this clonotype with a few counts. The chain combines TRBV29-1 with TRBJ2-1; D call uncertain. This CDR3 has 12 residues. With 4 bases removed from V and 6 bases from J, the gap between germline ends came to 10 bases. Germline loops: CDR1 SQVTM, CDR2 ANQGSEA. This CDR3 reads CSVVRVGNEQFF. CDR3 bases: TGCAGCGTTGTTAGGGTGGGCAATGAGCAGTTCTTC.

The genes are TRBV6-2 or TRBV6-3 and TRBJ1-1; D is ambiguous. Germline loops: CDR1 MNHEY, CDR2 SVGEGT. Trimming pared 7 bases from V and 1 base from J, leaving 10 bases between. This CDR3 has 13 residues. This CDR3 reads CASTMTPNTEAFF. CDR3 DNA sequence: TGTGCCAGCACAATGACCCCGAACACTGAAGCTTTCTTT.

This clonotype was recorded at least ten times. The J gene is TRBJ2-7, the V gene TRBV28, with 11 bases aligning to TRBD2. The CDR3 is made up of 16 amino acids. V was pared by 1 base and J by 4 bases, with 6 bases of the junction left unmatched. The germline gives CDR1 MDHEN, CDR2 SYDVKM. The CDR3 coding sequence is TGTGCCAGCAGTTTATCGTATACTAGCGGGAGTTACGAGCAGTACTTC. Translation: CASSLSYTSGSYEQYF.

Ten or more counts support this clonotype. CDR3 bases: TGTGCCAGCCCAGGGGTCGGCACTGAAGCTTTCTTT. This encodes CASPGVGTEAFF. The chain has TRBV6-1 and TRBJ1-1, with D perhaps TRBD1 (6 bases). Trimming took 8 bases from V and 4 from J, leaving 11 bases between them. The CDR3 is 12 amino acids. Germline CDR1 reads MNHNS; CDR2 reads SASEGT.

This clonotype was counted a few times. This chain uses TRBV3-1 with TRBJ2-5; 7 bases line up with TRBD1. Germline values: CDR1 LGHDT, CDR2 YNNKEL (reference sequence). This CDR3 comprises 16 residues. The V segment lost 4 bases and the J segment 1 base; nucleotides outside the gene matches: 9. CDR3 coding DNA: TGTGCCAGCAGCCGAAACACAGGGGATTCCCAAGAGACCCAGTACTTC. It codes for CASSRNTGDSQETQYF.

The chain employs TRBV5-4 and TRBJ2-2; 8 bases are a match to TRBD2. CDR3 length equals 15 residues. J gave up 3 bases and V 3 bases, and 4 bases lay outside the gene matches. CDR1 is SGHNT, CDR2 YYREEE, per germline (reference sequence). CDR3: CASSWAGGHTGELFF. CDR3 nucleotides: TGTGCCAGCAGCTGGGCGGGGGGCCACACCGGGGAGCTGTTTTTT.

This sequence joins TRBV29-1 and TRBJ1-1; 7 nucleotides match TRBD1. CDR3 length: 12 residues. Trimming at V came to 7 bases and at J to 2 bases, leaving 4 bases not matched to a gene. Germline assignment: CDR1 SQVTM and CDR2 ANQGSEA. CDR3 in amino acids: CSAGDSNTEAFF. The CDR3 DNA is TGCAGCGCCGGGGACAGTAACACTGAAGCTTTCTTT.

Many counts were recorded for this clonotype. The CDR3 bases are TGTGCCAGCACAGCTAACTATGGCTACACCTTC. Encoded protein: CASTANYGYTF. The chain carries TRBV6-1 and TRBJ1-2, with no clear D. The CDR3 runs 11 residues. Trimming took off 7 bases at V and 0 bases at J, with 3 bases between the two ends. Germline V gene data show CDR1 as MNHNS and CDR2 as SASEGT.

This chain connects TRBV19 to TRBJ2-5; tentatively, D is TRBD1 (6 bases). Germline CDR1 reads LNHDA; CDR2 reads SQIVND (reference sequence). This CDR3 region has 15 residues. V shed 5 bases and J shed 0 bases, with 13 bases lying between them. The CDR3 DNA sequence: TGTGCCAGTAGTGTTTGGACAGATAACCAAGAGACCCAGTACTTC. This codes for CASSVWTDNQETQYF.

In this sample, this clonotype turned up many times. V and J are TRBV27 and TRBJ1-4; no reliable D call. The V end was cut by 3 bases, the J end by 2 bases, with 16 bases between. The CDR3 sequence is 17 residues long. Germline values: CDR1 MNHEY, CDR2 SMNVEV (reference sequence). The CDR3: CASSFLGVPGTNEKLFF. CDR3 DNA: TGTGCCAGCAGTTTCCTCGGGGTACCCGGGACTAATGAAAAACTGTTTTTT.

The chain is built from TRBV4-3 and TRBJ2-7; no reliable D call. This CDR3 is 15 amino acids long. Trimming stripped 0 bases from V and 1 base from J, with 10 bases between. Germline-derived CDR1 and CDR2 are LGHNA and YSLEER. The CDR3 DNA follows: TGCGCCAGCAGCCAAGAGGGATCTTGGTCCTACGAGCAGTACTTC. Its protein product is CASSQEGSWSYEQYF.

About this clonotype itself: One base away lies a much larger clone, so this may be a sequencing read error. The gene calls are TRBV20-1 and TRBJ2-5; 11 bases line up with TRBD2. The CDR3 contains 18 residues. Germline V CDR1 and CDR2: DFQATT, SNEGSKA (reference sequence). The CDR3 region is CNARDRRLAGTAGETQYF. As DNA, the CDR3 is TGCAATGCTAGAGATAGAAGACTAGCGGGGACCGCTGGGGAGACCCAGTACTTC.

This clonotype was detected ten times or more. This rearrangement joins TRBV7-9 to TRBJ2-7; 7 bases are shared with TRBD2. Germline V CDR1 and CDR2: SEHNR, FQNEAQ (reference sequence). The CDR3 consists of 14 residues. J was trimmed by 6 bases and V by 6 bases; bases with no gene match: 11. The CDR3 here is CASSQLSGGREQYF. CDR3 DNA: TGTGCCAGCAGTCAACTTTCGGGAGGACGCGAGCAGTACTTC.

This clonotype came up many times. The V call is TRBV29-1, the J call TRBJ1-2; D may be TRBD1 (5 bases). Germline assignment: CDR1 SQVTM and CDR2 ANQGSEA. This CDR3 region has 15 residues. The V gene lost 6 bases and the J gene lost 1 base, with 18 bases spanning the gap. The CDR3 region has the DNA TGCAGCGTGACGATTGGGACGCCTGTTAACTATGGCTACACCTTC. Protein product: CSVTIGTPVNYGYTF.

V and J are TRBV29-1 and TRBJ2-3; the D is unclear. V lost 8 bases, J lost 2 bases, and 8 bases lay in between. CDR1 is SQVTM, CDR2 ANQGSEA, per germline. This CDR3 has 11 amino acids. As DNA, the CDR3 is TGCAGCTGGAGATTCACAGATACGCAGTATTTT. Translation gives CSWRFTDTQYF.

This clonotype occurred a few times. The J gene is TRBJ1-2, the V gene TRBV29-1, with D perhaps matching TRBD1 (6 bases). The CDR3 covers 12 residues. Looked up from germline, CDR1 is SQVTM and CDR2 is ANQGSEA. Trimming cost V 3 bases and J 4 bases, with 9 bases left between them. The CDR3 DNA is TGCAGCGTTGACCAGGGGCTCTATGGCTACACCTTC. Its translation: CSVDQGLYGYTF.

With regard to this clonotype: A much more abundant neighbour one base away suggests this may be a read error. The chain joins TRBV6-2 or TRBV6-3 to TRBJ1-2, with TRBD1 matching over 9 bases. The CDR3 consists of 16 residues. The germline V gene has CDR1 MNHEY and CDR2 SVGEGT. CDR3 loop: CSSSLGQGGFNYGYTF. The CDR3 DNA reads TGTTCCAGCAGTTTGGGACAGGGTGGGTTTAACTATGGCTACACCTTC.

The V gene is TRBV4-1, the J gene TRBJ1-1, with D possibly matching TRBD1 (5 bases). V lost 2 bases, J lost 4 bases, and 8 bases lay in between. The CDR3 is made up of 13 amino acids. The V gene's germline CDR1 is MGHRA and CDR2 YSYEKL. The CDR3 DNA is TGCGCCAGCAGCCAATTAACAGGCACTGAAGCTTTCTTT. It yields the protein CASSQLTGTEAFF.

The chain employs TRBV5-6 and TRBJ2-5; TRBD2 aligns across 9 bases. The length of the CDR3 is 15 residues. Germline V gives CDR1 SGHDT, CDR2 YYEEEE. With 3 bases clipped from V and 0 bases from J, the junction kept 3 bases outside the gene matches. This chain's CDR3 is CASSSAGGYQETQYF. The CDR3, as DNA: TGTGCCAGCAGCTCGGCGGGGGGGTACCAAGAGACCCAGTACTTC.

This clonotype was detected a few times. The chain combines TRBV11-3 with TRBJ2-5; 11 nucleotides align to TRBD1. V shed 5 bases and J 3 bases; nucleotides not matched to a gene: 20. This CDR3 is built from 20 residues. From germline, CDR1 is SGHNT and CDR2 YENEEA. The CDR3 loop is CASSPWTGGAAGGPKETQYF. CDR3 nucleotide sequence: TGTGCCAGCAGCCCATGGACAGGGGGCGCTGCGGGAGGGCCCAAAGAGACCCAGTACTTC.

The chain links TRBV12-3 or TRBV12-4 to TRBJ2-3; TRBD2 matches 7 bases. The V gene end was trimmed by 7 bases and the J gene end by 6 bases; junction bases not matched to a gene: 10. CDR3 size: 14 residues. DNA for the CDR3: TGTGCCAGCACCCCGGGGGGTGGGGTCGATACGCAGTATTTT. This sequence encodes CASTPGGGVDTQYF.

This clonotype was recorded at least ten times. This chain uses TRBV6-5 with TRBJ2-7; tentatively, D is TRBD1 or TRBD2 (6 bases each). The germline CDR1 and CDR2 sequences are MNHEY and SVGAGI. The CDR3 has 14 residues. Trimming removed 2 bases from V and 4 bases from J, with 12 bases in between. The DNA of the CDR3 is TGTGCCAGCAGTTACGGCCGGGGGCCGTACGAGCAGTACTTC. Its translation is CASSYGRGPYEQYF.

The chain carries TRBV20-1 and TRBJ2-1; TRBD2 matches 13 bases. The CDR3 covers 15 residues. CDR1 is DFQATT and CDR2 is SNEGSKA in the germline V gene (reference sequence). J lost 6 bases, V lost 6 bases, and 8 bases had no gene match. CDR3 sequence: CSARTSGSRGNEQFF. For the CDR3, the DNA is TGCAGTGCAAGGACTAGCGGGAGTCGGGGCAATGAGCAGTTCTTC.

In DNA, the CDR3 is TGTGCCATCAGTGAGTCGAAAGGGGGCCGTGAGACCCAGTACTTC. Protein product: CAISESKGGRETQYF. The chain has TRBV10-3 and TRBJ2-5; 7 positions agree with TRBD1. The trim removed 0 bases at V and 5 bases at J, leaving 6 bases unmatched. Germline loops: CDR1 ENHRY, CDR2 SYGVKD. The CDR3 length is 15 residues.

This clonotype was seen only a few times. This sequence may be a read error, since a much larger clone differs from it by one base. The chain joins TRBV6-2 or TRBV6-3 to TRBJ2-5, with TRBD2 identical over 7 bases. From germline, CDR1 is MNHEY and CDR2 SVGEGT. The CDR3 is made up of 14 amino acids. Trimming at V came to 2 bases and at J to 3 bases, leaving 3 bases not matched to a gene. The CDR3: CASSYGGDKETQYF. The CDR3, as DNA: TGTGCCAGCAGTTACGGGGGGGATAAAGAGACCCAGTACTTC.

In this sample, this clonotype turned up many times. This chain links TRBV19 with TRBJ1-1; D remains unclear. This CDR3 region has 13 residues. V was shortened by 3 bases and J by 4 bases, with 9 bases between the two germline ends. The germline V gene encodes CDR1 LNHDA and CDR2 SQIVND (reference sequence). CDR3 DNA sequence: TGTGCCAGTAGTATCGGAGGGTTCACTGAAGCTTTCTTT. Translated: CASSIGGFTEAFF.

This clonotype was detected many times. V gene TRBV5-6 combines with J gene TRBJ1-1, with D unclear. Germline CDR1 is SGHDT and CDR2 is YYEEEE. The V gene lost 1 base and the J gene lost 7 bases, with 17 bases spanning the gap. There are 15 residues in the CDR3. The CDR3 nucleotides read TGTGCCAGCAGCTTGTTGTTGGAAACACACAGTGAAGCTTTCTTT. Residues: CASSLLLETHSEAFF.

This clonotype was recorded at least ten times. Its ends do not fully match the called genes, so a read error is possible. The chain recombines TRBV11-2 with TRBJ1-1, with TRBD1 matching 9 bases. The CDR3 is made up of 16 amino acids. Germline CDR1 and CDR2: SGHAT and FQNNGV. The CDR3 is CASSSLQGAENTEVFF. CDR3 DNA sequence: TGTGCCAGCAGCTCACTACAGGGGGCGGAGAACACTGAAGTTTTCTTT.